Presented here are 25 T cell receptor beta chains from one specimen sequenced in a study of early T cells in non-severe SARS-CoV-2 infection (dated by TCRdb to the early 2020s). The library was made by 5' RACE. TCRdb lists the instrument as NextSeq 500. Clones were called with MiXCR by TCRdb after fastp trimmed the public reads at Q25, and only in-frame beta chains were retained. Duplicate CDR3 protein sequences are folded into a single record with the most common DNA and genes. The sample includes tens of thousands of distinct CDR3 sequences, with roughly 7.3% observed a single time. The top ten hold approximately 8% of the sample. Sample: whole blood. Source of these receptors: an adult who was a healthcare worker with PCR-confirmed SARS-CoV-2 infection or an uninfected control (not recorded which).

The chain links TRBV10-3 to TRBJ2-5; 8 bases fit TRBD1. V lost 3 bases to trimming and J lost 4 bases; unmatched junction nucleotides: 16. Germline CDR1 and CDR2: ENHRY and SYGVKD. The CDR3 spans 18 residues. The DNA of the CDR3 is TGTGCCATCAGTGAACCGGGCCCAACAGGGGGTTTCCGAGAGACCCAGTACTTC. It yields the protein CAISEPGPTGGFRETQYF.

This clonotype was observed many times. DNA of the CDR3: TGTGCCAGCAGTTTGACTAGCGGGGCCGGCGGGGAGCTGTTTTTT. Amino acid sequence: CASSLTSGAGGELFF. V gene TRBV12-3 or TRBV12-4 combines with J gene TRBJ2-2; 11 nucleotides match TRBD2. The CDR3 length is 15 residues. After removal of 3 bases from V and 7 bases from J, the junction contained 4 bases not matched to a gene.

This clonotype was recorded many times. This chain uses TRBV30 with TRBJ1-6; D possibly corresponds to TRBD1 (6 bases). CDR3 size: 13 residues. V was cut by 0 bases and J by 8 bases, with 8 bases left in between. Germline V gene lookup returns CDR1 GTSNPN and CDR2 SVGIG (reference sequence). This CDR3 is CAWSVAGDSPLHF. CDR3 nucleotides: TGTGCCTGGAGTGTTGCAGGGGATTCACCCCTCCACTTT.

The chain employs TRBV6-5 and TRBJ1-5, with 7 bases lining up with TRBD1. Germline CDR1 MNHEY, CDR2 SVGAGI. Trimming cost V 6 bases and J 12 bases; bases outside gene matches: 11. CDR3 length: 13 residues. CDR3 DNA: TGTGCCAGCAGCCCCGGGACAGCCCTTATCCAGCATTTT. Encoded protein: CASSPGTALIQHF.

This clonotype was counted a few times. The chain combines TRBV28 with TRBJ2-3; TRBD2 matches 9 bases. Looked up from germline, CDR1 is MDHEN and CDR2 is SYDVKM. The trim removed 4 bases at V and 4 bases at J, leaving 3 bases unmatched. This CDR3 contains 14 residues. The CDR3 spells CASSWGGGADTQYF. The CDR3 nucleotides are TGTGCCAGCAGTTGGGGCGGGGGGGCAGATACGCAGTATTTT.

This clonotype was counted between two and nine times. This chain links TRBV29-1 with TRBJ2-5; D gene ambiguous. The CDR3 runs to 10 residues. The germline CDR1 and CDR2 sequences are SQVTM and ANQGSEA. V was trimmed by 2 bases and J by 4 bases, leaving 2 bases between them. CDR3 residues: CSVERETQYF. The CDR3 region has the DNA TGCAGCGTTGAAAGAGAGACCCAGTACTTC.

The V call is TRBV18, the J call TRBJ2-7, with 9 bases fitting TRBD2. CDR1 is KGHSH and CDR2 is LQKENI in the germline V gene. The CDR3 is 16 amino acids. J lost 7 bases, V lost 2 bases, and 12 bases had no gene match. The CDR3 protein is CASSPIGLAPLGEQYF. CDR3 coding DNA: TGTGCCAGCTCACCAATAGGACTAGCGCCGCTGGGTGAGCAGTACTTC.

Worth noting for this clonotype: The junction differs from germline at one of its ends, possibly a read error. The chain couples TRBV2 to TRBJ2-4; a possible D gene is TRBD2 (5 bases). CDR3 size: 13 residues. Germline V CDR1 and CDR2: SNHLY, FYNNEI. DNA of the CDR3: TGTGCCAGCATTGAATCTAGCTTAGGCATTCAGTACTTC. It specifies CASIESSLGIQYF.

V is TRBV6-1 and J is TRBJ1-4, with no clear D. V was trimmed by 2 bases and J by 0 bases, leaving 16 bases between them. Germline V gene lookup returns CDR1 MNHNS and CDR2 SASEGT. The CDR3 is made up of 18 amino acids. This chain's CDR3 is CASSERSVPLATNEKLFF. The CDR3 region has the DNA TGTGCCAGCAGTGAAAGGTCCGTACCGTTGGCAACTAATGAAAAACTGTTTTTT.

This clonotype was detected a few times. The rearrangement links TRBV7-8 to TRBJ2-1; 9 bases are a match to TRBD1. This CDR3 contains 16 residues. Germline-derived CDR1 and CDR2 are SGHVS and FQNEAQ. Unmatched junction bases numbered 13, after V lost 5 bases and J lost 8 bases. For the CDR3, the DNA is TGTGCCAGCAGCCACCCTCTACAGGGGGCTCAGGATGAGCAGTTCTTC. Its protein product is CASSHPLQGAQDEQFF. The full variable domain, rest sourced from reference TRBV7-8 and TRBJ2-1, is GAGVSQSPRYKVAKRGQDVALRCDPISGHVSLFWYQQALGQGPEFLTYFQNEAQLDKSGLPSDRFFAERPEGSVSTLKIQRTQQEDSAVYLCASSHPLQGAQDEQFFGPGTRLTVL.

This clonotype was picked up many times. The CDR3 reads CASSYRVNQETQYF. DNA for the CDR3: TGCGCCAGCTCTTATCGGGTAAACCAAGAGACCCAGTACTTC. The gene calls are TRBV5-1 and TRBJ2-5; no reliable D call. Trimming left V 7 bases short and J 0 bases short, with 13 bases between. In germline, CDR1 is SGHRS, CDR2 YFSETQ. The CDR3 consists of 14 residues.

This clonotype came up many times. The chain carries TRBV3-1 and TRBJ2-3; D not certain. Per germline, CDR1 LGHDT and CDR2 YNNKEL (reference sequence). This CDR3 region has 14 residues. V was pared by 2 bases and J by 2 bases, with 8 bases between. The CDR3 region has the DNA TGTGCCAGCAGCCAAAGGGCCCTCACAGATACGCAGTATTTT. Its protein is CASSQRALTDTQYF.

This clonotype has a handful of counts. A junction boundary mismatches the germline segment, possibly from a read error. V usage is TRBV6-6 and J usage is TRBJ1-2, with D maybe TRBD1 (5 bases). The length of the CDR3 is 14 residues. Germline CDR1 MNHNY, CDR2 SVGAGI (reference sequence). The CDR3 spells CASRGGTTNYRYTF. CDR3 DNA sequence: TGTGCCAGCAGGGGCGGGACCACTAACTATCGCTACACCTTC.

This clonotype has only a few counts. The rearrangement joins TRBV7-9 to TRBJ1-2; D is unresolved. Trimming took off 1 base at V and 3 bases at J, with 12 bases between the two ends. This CDR3 spans 15 amino acids. CDR1 is SEHNR, CDR2 FQNEAQ, per germline (reference sequence). The DNA of the CDR3 is TGTGCCAGCAGCTTAGGTGGCGCCAGAGACTATGGCTACACCTTC. It codes for CASSLGGARDYGYTF.

This clonotype was observed a few times. The chain combines TRBV7-9 with TRBJ2-7, with 12 nucleotides matching TRBD2. J gave up 9 bases and V 5 bases, and 11 bases lay outside the gene matches. The CDR3 has 15 residues. Germline V lookup: CDR1 SEHNR, CDR2 FQNEAQ (reference sequence). The CDR3 here is CASSPNRLAGVLQYF. DNA for the CDR3: TGTGCCAGCAGCCCAAATCGACTAGCGGGGGTTTTGCAGTACTTC.

This clonotype was observed at least ten times. The rearrangement uses TRBV27 and TRBJ1-2; a weak D match, TRBD1 (5 bases). Germline loops: CDR1 MNHEY, CDR2 SMNVEV (reference sequence). The CDR3 is made up of 15 amino acids. V lost 7 bases and J 5 bases, leaving 20 bases between the germline ends. In nucleotides, the CDR3 is TGTGCCAGCACCCACGCTGTGGGGCTAGGATATGGCTACACCTTC. This codes for CASTHAVGLGYGYTF.

This clonotype was observed at least ten times. The chain uses TRBV28 and TRBJ1-5, with TRBD1 matching 7 bases. This CDR3 comprises 15 residues. V dropped 4 bases and J dropped 5; count of bases not matched to a gene: 8. Germline CDR1 is MDHEN and CDR2 is SYDVKM. The CDR3 loop reads CASSSYVGGDQPQHF. The CDR3 DNA follows: TGTGCCAGCAGTTCCTATGTAGGGGGCGATCAGCCCCAGCATTTT. Together with reference TRBV28 and TRBJ1-5, the CDR3 gives the full variable domain: DVKVTQSSRYLVKRTGEKVFLECVQDMDHENMFWYRQDPGLGLRLIYFSYDVKMKEKGDIPEGYSVSREKKERFSLILESASTNQTSMYLCASSSYVGGDQPQHFGDGTRLSIL.

V usage is TRBV20-1 and J usage is TRBJ2-5; D unresolved. Germline V gene lookup returns CDR1 DFQATT and CDR2 SNEGSKA (reference sequence). The CDR3 has 11 amino acids. Trimming shortened V by 3 bases and J by 0 bases, and 2 bases separated the two germline ends. CDR3 sequence: CSARYQETQYF. The DNA of the CDR3 is TGCAGTGCTAGGTACCAAGAGACCCAGTACTTC.

The sample holds many counts of this clonotype. This chain connects TRBV20-1 to TRBJ1-5; D call uncertain. V lost 2 bases and J lost 4, with 6 bases in between. CDR1 and CDR2 from the germline V gene are DFQATT and SNEGSKA (reference sequence). This CDR3 region has 12 residues. Written as DNA, the CDR3 is TGCAGTGCTAGATTGGATAATCAGCCCCAGCATTTT. Translating gives CSARLDNQPQHF.

CDR3 amino acids: CASSVIPNPDTQYF. DNA for the CDR3: TGTGCCAGCAGCGTAATCCCGAACCCAGATACGCAGTATTTT. The J gene is TRBJ2-3, the V gene TRBV9; D uncertain. Germline V gene sequence: CDR1 SGDLS, CDR2 YYNGEE. V lost 1 base, J lost 4 bases, and 10 bases lay in between. This CDR3 spans 14 amino acids.

There are many counts of this clonotype. V usage is TRBV5-1 and J usage is TRBJ2-3; TRBD1 or TRBD2 may be the D gene (5 bases each). The V gene lost 5 bases and the J gene lost 3 bases, with 16 bases spanning the gap. The CDR3 runs 15 residues. From germline, CDR1 is SGHRS and CDR2 YFSETQ. The CDR3, as DNA: TGCGCCAGCAGGGGGGACCCCCACACAACAGATACGCAGTATTTT. It is translated as CASRGDPHTTDTQYF.

The chain recombines TRBV18 with TRBJ2-3, with D uncertain. Germline lookup yields CDR1 KGHSH and CDR2 LQKENI. V gave up 5 bases and J gave up 2 bases, with 2 bases separating them. The CDR3 is made up of 11 amino acids. For the CDR3, the DNA is TGTGCCAGCTCAGCCACAGATACGCAGTATTTT. Translating it yields CASSATDTQYF.

J is TRBJ2-1 and V is TRBV7-8; 7 nucleotides align to TRBD2. The trim removed 7 bases at V and 2 bases at J, leaving 11 bases unmatched. Germline-derived CDR1 and CDR2 are SGHVS and FQNEAQ. CDR3 length: 16 residues. The CDR3 sequence is CASNSPGSGPYNEQFF. The DNA for the CDR3 is TGTGCCAGCAACTCCCCGGGTAGCGGGCCCTACAATGAGCAGTTCTTC.

This clonotype came up a few times. CDR3 in DNA: TGTGCCAGCAGTTACCGGGGTGCGGGGTTCTCCTACGAGCAGTACTTC. This sequence encodes CASSYRGAGFSYEQYF. The J gene is TRBJ2-7, the V gene TRBV6-2 or TRBV6-3; a weak D match, TRBD2 (6 bases). V lost 2 bases, J lost 0 bases, and 14 bases lay in between. Germline V gene lookup returns CDR1 MNHEY and CDR2 SVGEGT. The CDR3 has 16 residues.

This clonotype occurred many times. V gene TRBV20-1 combines with J gene TRBJ1-5, with D hard to call. Germline assignment: CDR1 DFQATT and CDR2 SNEGSKA (reference sequence). The CDR3 is 13 residues long. The germline V and J ends were trimmed by 5 bases and 3 bases, with 11 bases remaining between them. The CDR3 sequence: CSALDGNNQPQHF. CDR3 in DNA: TGCAGTGCTTTGGACGGAAACAATCAGCCCCAGCATTTT.